The 13 T cell receptor beta chains listed next were all sequenced from one sample in a study of monozygotic twins with inflammatory bowel disease. TCRdb reanalyzed the 5' RACE reads and collapses them to one entry per CDR3 protein, without DNA. The sample includes roughly 200,000 distinct CDR3 sequences. Sequencing was carried out using blood. These receptors came from a human donor with ulcerative colitis or Crohn's disease, or a healthy co-twin of an affected twin (not recorded which).

The chain joins TRBV11-2 to TRBJ1-1. The CDR3 loop spans 13 amino acids. Germline loops: CDR1 SGHAT, CDR2 FQNNGV. The CDR3 sequence is CASSWGLETEAFF.

This chain links TRBV7-8 with TRBJ2-1. Germline loops: CDR1 SGHVS, CDR2 FQNEAQ. This CDR3 region has 15 residues. The CDR3 is CASSLPGNFYNEQFF.

The V gene is TRBV12-3 or TRBV12-4, the J gene TRBJ1-2; TCRdb reports TRBD1, a call that lacks DNA to check it against. The CDR3 is 14 residues long. CDR3 region: CASSSTGTGHGYTF.

The J gene is TRBJ2-3, the V gene TRBV5-1; the TCRdb call, TRBD1, lacks DNA for checking. Germline V gene data show CDR1 as SGHRS and CDR2 as YFSETQ. This CDR3 region has 13 residues. CDR3 sequence reads: CASSLAGQDTQYF.

The rearrangement joins TRBV7-9 to TRBJ2-3; TCRdb gives TRBD2 as the D gene, but with no DNA this cannot be confirmed. There are 16 residues in the CDR3. Per germline, CDR1 SEHNR and CDR2 FQNEAQ (reference sequence). CDR3 sequence: CASSSRTSGGLDTQYF.

This chain uses TRBV5-1 with TRBJ2-4; TCRdb indicates TRBD1, and absent DNA this call remains unverified. Germline V CDR1 and CDR2: SGHRS, YFSETQ. The CDR3 length is 16 residues. The CDR3 is CASSSGTGGLKNIQYF.

The chain has TRBV11-2 and TRBJ2-1; TCRdb's D call, TRBD2, is unchecked because there is no DNA. This CDR3 spans 17 amino acids. Germline V gives CDR1 SGHAT, CDR2 FQNNGV. This CDR3 is CASSRTSGGEPYNEQFF.

The chain joins TRBV4-2 to TRBJ2-5; no DNA is available, so the TRBD1 call from TCRdb remains unchecked. Germline CDR1 reads LGHNA; CDR2 reads YNFKEQ. The CDR3 is 15 residues long. CDR3 residues: CASSSDRGSQETQYF.

This rearrangement joins TRBV7-2 to TRBJ1-5; TCRdb picks TRBD1, but there is no DNA to check that call. This CDR3 is built from 12 residues. CDR1 SGHTA and CDR2 FQGNSA come from the germline V gene. This chain's CDR3 is CASSFLREPQHF.

The rearrangement joins TRBV20-1 to TRBJ2-7. The CDR3 is 12 residues long. Germline V gene data show CDR1 as DFQATT and CDR2 as SNEGSKA (reference sequence). The CDR3 sequence is CSANRGSYEQYF.

The V gene is TRBV6-1, the J gene TRBJ1-5; as DNA is missing, the TRBD1 call by TCRdb cannot be tested. The CDR3 has 16 residues. CDR1 is MNHNS, CDR2 SASEGT, per germline. This CDR3 reads CASSERPGQGNQPQHF.

V and J are TRBV20-1 and TRBJ2-2; TCRdb picks TRBD1, but there is no DNA to check that call. The CDR3 totals 13 residues. Germline lookup yields CDR1 DFQATT and CDR2 SNEGSKA (reference sequence). CDR3 sequence reads: CSAATGGTGELFF.

The chain has TRBV3-1 and TRBJ2-1; TCRdb's D call of TRBD1 is untestable without DNA. The CDR3 sequence is 16 residues long. Per germline, CDR1 LGHDT and CDR2 YNNKEL (reference sequence). The CDR3 loop reads CASSPPRDRGYNEQFF.